This TCR beta chain was identified during a study of blood T cell repertoires in COVID-19. This clone was counted a single time. TCRdb keeps only in-frame clones here, not all; method: immunoSEQ multiplex PCR. The sample consists of 100,000 to 150,000 clones, 80% to 90% of them appearing once. The CDR3 is 17 amino acids. Germline V gene data show CDR1 as LNHDA and CDR2 as SQIVND (reference sequence). Trimming cost V 0 bases and J 2 bases; bases outside gene matches: 6. The chain employs TRBV19 and TRBJ2-7; 11 positions agree with TRBD1. Material for sequencing was peripheral blood. The clonotype comes from a woman between 50 and 59 years old with active or convalescent COVID-19. The DNA of the CDR3 is TGTGCCAGTAGTATAGATTTCGGGACAGGGGGACCCTACGAGCAGTACTTC. This codes for CASSIDFGTGGPYEQYF.